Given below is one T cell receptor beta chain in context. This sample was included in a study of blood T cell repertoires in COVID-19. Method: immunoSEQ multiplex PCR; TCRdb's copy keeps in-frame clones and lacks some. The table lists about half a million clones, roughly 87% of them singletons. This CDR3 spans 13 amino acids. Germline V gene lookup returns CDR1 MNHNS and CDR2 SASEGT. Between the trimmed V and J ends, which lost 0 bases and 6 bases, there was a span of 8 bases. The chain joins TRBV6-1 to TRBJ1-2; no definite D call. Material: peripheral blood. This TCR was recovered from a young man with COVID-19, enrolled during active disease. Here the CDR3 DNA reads TGTGCCAGCAGTGAAGCCCGGCGGAATGGCTACACCTTC. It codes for CASSEARRNGYTF.